This T cell receptor beta chain is drawn from a study of shared clonotypes between healthy human individuals. General study results and limits: Generation probabilities were higher for clonotypes shared across all four sorted-subset donors than for unshared ones.

Germline lookup yields CDR1 SGHAT and CDR2 FQNNGV. The CDR3 loop spans 15 amino acids. V lost 3 bases, J lost 3 bases, and 13 bases lay in between. Original data processing: Filtering differed for immunoSEQ, which gave only junction sequences without quality scores. Assay: immunoSEQ multiplex PCR; the TCRdb copy retains only in-frame clones and omits some. V, J and clone size reflect that table, while D and trimming were determined from the DNA. Among a few million clones listed, 92% were seen once. Those who donated, Caucasian adults without exception, all lived in Nashville, Tennessee. To note about this clone: Its antigen is not known.

The sequencing sample was made of naive CD4+ T cells from PBMCs. Noted subset: CD45RA+ positively selected. This chain joins TRBV11-2 and TRBJ2-3, with D possibly TRBD2 on 6 matching bases. The receptor comes from a man between 18 and 29 years old in good health. Some clones in this sample may be carry-over from other donors' samples. The CDR3 DNA follows: TGTGCCAGCAGCTTCCTTAAGGGAGGAACAGATACGCAGTATTTT. Protein sequence: CASSFLKGGTDTQYF.